One and the same sample provided the 30 T cell receptor beta chains below, sequenced in a study of blood T cell repertoires in COVID-19. TCRdb's table, derived via immunoSEQ multiplex PCR, lists solely in-frame clones and lacks some. The sample includes under 200,000 clones, roughly 83% of them seen just once. What was sequenced was PBMCs or T cells enriched from blood (not recorded which). These receptors came from a woman between 55 and 75 years old who had recovered from COVID-19.

This sequence joins TRBV6-5 and TRBJ1-2; 7 bases are shared with TRBD1. The V gene's germline CDR1 is MNHEY and CDR2 SVGAGI. The CDR3 loop spans 14 amino acids. J gave up 5 bases and V 5 bases, and 8 bases lay outside the gene matches. The CDR3 nucleotides read TGTGCCAGCAGTCGGGACAGTTCCAAGTATGGCTACACCTTC. This encodes CASSRDSSKYGYTF.

The V call is TRBV6-5, the J call TRBJ1-2, with 9 bases identical to TRBD1. V lost 4 bases to trimming and J lost 7 bases; unmatched junction nucleotides: 4. The CDR3 has 13 residues. The germline V gene has CDR1 MNHEY and CDR2 SVGAGI. The CDR3 sequence is CASSLGQGSGYTF. Written as DNA, the CDR3 is TGTGCCAGCAGTTTAGGACAGGGGTCTGGCTACACCTTC.

The chain employs TRBV5-1 and TRBJ2-5, with D possibly being TRBD1 (6 bases). V was pared by 0 bases and J by 5 bases, with 14 bases between. The germline gives CDR1 SGHRS, CDR2 YFSETQ. CDR3 length equals 15 residues. The CDR3 loop is CASSLGSQGRETQYF. CDR3 nucleotides: TGCGCCAGCAGCTTGGGCTCACAGGGAAGGGAGACCCAGTACTTC.

This clone was detected a few times. This rearrangement joins TRBV4-2 to TRBJ2-7, with 9 bases identical to TRBD1. In germline, CDR1 is LGHNA, CDR2 YNFKEQ. V was clipped by 3 bases and J by 6 bases; unmatched bases: 9. This CDR3 is built from 15 residues. CDR3 DNA sequence: TGTGCCAGCAGCCACCCCTCGGGACAGGGAGGCGAGCAGTACTTC. Translated: CASSHPSGQGGEQYF.

This chain links TRBV28 with TRBJ2-7; no clear D gene. V was shortened by 7 bases and J by 4 bases, with 8 bases between the two germline ends. This CDR3 contains 11 residues. Germline V gene lookup returns CDR1 MDHEN and CDR2 SYDVKM. The CDR3, as DNA: TGTGCCAGCACCAGATATTACGAGCAGTACTTC. This gives the protein CASTRYYEQYF.

This clone was seen more than once but under ten times. The CDR3: CASSQELLAGVNEQYF. DNA for the CDR3: TGTGCCAGCAGCCAAGAGTTACTAGCGGGGGTGAACGAGCAGTACTTC. The chain combines TRBV3-1 (or the pseudogene TRBV3-2) with TRBJ2-7, with 11 bases matching TRBD2. Germline trimming cut 0 bases from V and 5 bases from J; bases unmatched to any gene: 6. Germline V CDR1 and CDR2: LGHDT, YNNKEL (reference sequence). The CDR3 contains 16 residues.

This clone was seen once. The chain recombines TRBV28 with TRBJ2-1; the match to TRBD2 covers 12 bases. In germline, CDR1 is MDHEN, CDR2 SYDVKM. V shed 2 bases and J 1 base; nucleotides not matched to a gene: 15. This CDR3 comprises 21 residues. CDR3 sequence reads: CASSLGSRPSLAGGSYNEQFF. The CDR3 DNA is TGTGCCAGCAGTTTAGGGTCGCGGCCGTCGCTAGCGGGAGGGTCCTACAATGAGCAGTTCTTC.

The rearrangement links TRBV6-5 to TRBJ1-2, with 8 bases fitting TRBD1. Looked up from germline, CDR1 is MNHEY and CDR2 is SVGAGI. V lost 5 bases and J lost 3; bases outside the gene matches: 5. The CDR3 extends over 14 amino acids. The CDR3 reads CASSPRTGHYGYTF. The DNA for the CDR3 is TGTGCCAGCAGTCCACGGACAGGGCACTATGGCTACACCTTC.

This rearrangement joins TRBV28 to TRBJ2-3; the D gene is possibly TRBD1 (6 bases). Deletions cut 2 bases from V and 3 bases from J, with 12 bases between. This CDR3 has 15 residues. From germline, CDR1 is MDHEN and CDR2 SYDVKM. Here the CDR3 DNA reads TGTGCCAGCAGTTTACCCCAGGGGCTTACAGATACGCAGTATTTT. It translates to CASSLPQGLTDTQYF.

The chain couples TRBV2 to TRBJ1-2, with 8 bases that match TRBD1. The germline V gene has CDR1 SNHLY and CDR2 FYNNEI. Germline trimming cut 4 bases from V and 8 bases from J; bases unmatched to any gene: 9. This CDR3 contains 14 residues. CDR3 amino acids: CASSGLPGGHGYTF. For the CDR3, the DNA is TGTGCCAGCAGTGGTCTACCAGGGGGCCACGGCTACACCTTC.

This rearrangement joins TRBV5-1 to TRBJ1-2; TRBD1 aligns across 8 bases. The CDR3 consists of 16 residues. Trimming cost V 0 bases and J 8 bases; bases outside gene matches: 12. CDR1 and CDR2 from the germline V gene are SGHRS and YFSETQ. For the CDR3, the DNA is TGCGCCAGCAGCTTGGAAGTGGGTGCAGGGGGCGTGGGCTACACCTTC. Translation: CASSLEVGAGGVGYTF. Drawing the rest from reference TRBV5-1 and TRBJ1-2, the complete variable domain is KAGVTQTPRYLIKTRGQQVTLSCSPISGHRSVSWYQQTPGQGLQFLFEYFSETQRNKGNFPGRFSGRQFSNSRSEMNVSTLELGDSALYLCASSLEVGAGGVGYTFGSGTRLTVV.

The chain links TRBV4-1 to TRBJ1-4, with D maybe TRBD1 (6 bases). The CDR3 is 17 amino acids. V lost 0 bases and J 4 bases, leaving 15 bases between the germline ends. Germline V gene lookup returns CDR1 MGHRA and CDR2 YSYEKL. CDR3 sequence: CASSQEVLGAFNEKLFF. The CDR3 nucleotides read TGCGCCAGCAGCCAAGAAGTTCTGGGGGCGTTTAATGAAAAACTGTTTTTT.

The sample holds a few counts of this clone. V gene TRBV6-1 combines with J gene TRBJ2-7; TRBD1 matches 9 bases. Germline trimming cut 4 bases from V and 6 bases from J; bases unmatched to any gene: 19. The CDR3 has 18 residues. Germline CDR1 and CDR2: MNHNS and SASEGT. Here the CDR3 reads CASSGGSRGQGFLGEQYF. CDR3 DNA sequence: TGTGCCAGCAGTGGAGGTTCGAGGGGACAGGGCTTTCTCGGCGAGCAGTACTTC.

This sequence joins TRBV12-3 or TRBV12-4 and TRBJ2-7, with D perhaps matching TRBD1 (5 bases). There are 12 residues in the CDR3. V lost 8 bases and J 13 bases, leaving 21 bases between the germline ends. CDR3 protein: CASGNTGDIVYF. The CDR3 DNA is TGTGCCAGCGGAAACACAGGTGACATCGTCTACTTC.

The chain links TRBV5-1 to TRBJ2-5; possible D gene TRBD1, 5 bases. Germline loops: CDR1 SGHRS, CDR2 YFSETQ. With 0 bases removed from V and 3 bases from J, the gap between germline ends came to 9 bases. This CDR3 spans 14 amino acids. The CDR3 nucleotides read TGCGCCAGCAGCTTGGCTTCGACAGAAGAGACCCAGTACTTC. This encodes CASSLASTEETQYF. The whole variable domain, remainder taken from reference TRBV5-1 and TRBJ2-5, is KAGVTQTPRYLIKTRGQQVTLSCSPISGHRSVSWYQQTPGQGLQFLFEYFSETQRNKGNFPGRFSGRQFSNSRSEMNVSTLELGDSALYLCASSLASTEETQYFGPGTRLLVL.

V gene TRBV12-3 or TRBV12-4 combines with J gene TRBJ1-3, with 7 bases lining up with TRBD1. The CDR3 covers 13 residues. The V segment lost 8 bases and the J segment 7 bases; nucleotides outside the gene matches: 8. CDR3 nucleotides: TGTGCCAGCTCCGGACAGGTGATGAACACCATATATTTT. This gives the protein CASSGQVMNTIYF.

V gene TRBV10-3 combines with J gene TRBJ2-2, with D possibly being TRBD1 (5 bases). V gave up 2 bases and J gave up 0 bases, with 7 bases separating them. Germline CDR1 is ENHRY and CDR2 is SYGVKD. This CDR3 has 15 residues. CDR3 amino acids: CAISERQPNTGELFF. CDR3 DNA: TGTGCCATCAGTGAGAGACAGCCGAACACCGGGGAGCTGTTTTTT.

The sample holds one count of this clone. This sequence joins TRBV5-1 and TRBJ2-1, with D tentatively TRBD2 (6 bases). Germline V gives CDR1 SGHRS, CDR2 YFSETQ. The CDR3 loop spans 12 amino acids. The ends were cut back, 0 bases at V and 15 bases at J, with 13 bases in the middle. The CDR3 reads CASSLAGLLRFF. The CDR3 DNA is TGCGCCAGCAGCTTGGCCGGACTACTGCGGTTCTTC.

This chain links TRBV3-1 (or the pseudogene TRBV3-2) with TRBJ2-7; TRBD1 matches at 8 bases. The CDR3 consists of 14 residues. V gave up 1 base and J gave up 1 base; unmatched junction bases: 0. In germline, CDR1 is LGHDT, CDR2 YNNKEL (reference sequence). The CDR3: CASSQGQGSYEQYF. As DNA, the CDR3 is TGTGCCAGCAGCCAAGGACAGGGGTCCTACGAGCAGTACTTC.

This clone was seen a single time. The V call is TRBV15, the J call TRBJ1-4; maybe TRBD1 (5 bases). This CDR3 is built from 15 residues. Trimming removed 1 base from V and 7 bases from J, with 13 bases in between. Germline V gene data show CDR1 as LNHNV and CDR2 as YYDKDF (reference sequence). CDR3 DNA: TGTGCCACCAGCAGAGGGGTACAGGTCGGTGAAAAACTGTTTTTT. It yields the protein CATSRGVQVGEKLFF.

The V call is TRBV14, the J call TRBJ1-1, with TRBD1 matching over 10 bases. V lost 0 bases, J lost 3 bases, and 1 base stayed unmatched. This CDR3 is 15 amino acids long. The germline V gene has CDR1 SGHDN and CDR2 FVKESK. The CDR3 DNA follows: TGTGCCAGCAGCCAAGAGGACAGGGGGTACACTGAAGCTTTCTTT. Translated: CASSQEDRGYTEAFF.

V and J are TRBV11-2 and TRBJ2-1; 10 nucleotides align to TRBD2. Germline V gives CDR1 SGHAT, CDR2 FQNNGV. The CDR3 has 15 amino acids. J gave up 7 bases and V 5 bases, and 8 bases lay outside the gene matches. CDR3 nucleotides: TGTGCCAGCAGCCCTAGCGGGGGAGTAAGGAATGAGCAGTTCTTC. Its translation is CASSPSGGVRNEQFF.

The chain joins TRBV28 to TRBJ2-1; 7 bases agree with TRBD1. V was clipped by 6 bases and J by 5 bases; unmatched bases: 4. Germline values: CDR1 MDHEN, CDR2 SYDVKM. The CDR3 has 13 amino acids. CDR3: CASRKTGDNEQFF. CDR3 sequence (DNA): TGTGCCAGCAGAAAAACAGGGGACAATGAGCAGTTCTTC.

The rearrangement links TRBV13 to TRBJ2-3; D may be TRBD2 (5 bases). The V gene lost 5 bases and the J gene lost 2 bases, with 14 bases spanning the gap. The length of the CDR3 is 15 residues. Germline V gene data show CDR1 as PRHDT and CDR2 as FYEKMQ (reference sequence). CDR3 bases: TGTGCCAGCAGCCGACGTGGGAGAGTCACAGATACGCAGTATTTT. Its translation is CASSRRGRVTDTQYF.

This rearrangement joins TRBV6-5 to TRBJ1-6; a weak D match, TRBD1 (5 bases). Germline CDR1 and CDR2: MNHEY and SVGAGI. Trimming took 6 bases from V and 14 from J, leaving 17 bases between them. This CDR3 contains 13 residues. In DNA, the CDR3 is TGTGCCAGCAGAAACGGACATGCCTTCGCCCTCCACTTT. Amino acid sequence: CASRNGHAFALHF.

The chain has TRBV7-9 and TRBJ2-7, with TRBD2 as a possible D gene (5 bases). Germline assignment: CDR1 SEHNR and CDR2 FQNEAQ (reference sequence). Trimming left V 3 bases short and J 5 bases short, with 5 bases between. The CDR3 has 11 residues. The CDR3 DNA reads as TGTGCCAGCAGCTTCGGGGACGAGCAGTACTTC. Translating gives CASSFGDEQYF.

The table lists this clone with a few counts. The chain recombines TRBV18 with TRBJ1-3, with D uncertain. The CDR3 is made up of 14 amino acids. Trimming removed 8 bases at V and 5 bases at J, with 16 bases between. Germline assignment: CDR1 KGHSH and CDR2 LQKENI. CDR3 DNA sequence: TGTGCCAGCCAGGACTCTAGAGGAAGAAACACCATATATTTT. Its translation: CASQDSRGRNTIYF.

The chain employs TRBV7-9 and TRBJ1-1; a weak D match, TRBD1 (5 bases). Germline V lookup: CDR1 SEHNR, CDR2 FQNEAQ (reference sequence). This CDR3 has 15 amino acids. V was clipped by 3 bases and J by 1 base, with 12 bases between them. This CDR3 is CASSFLRDRNTEAFF. CDR3 sequence (DNA): TGTGCCAGCAGCTTTCTACGCGACAGGAACACTGAAGCTTTCTTT.

The chain recombines TRBV5-1 with TRBJ1-1; D is perhaps TRBD1 (5 bases). Germline V gene sequence: CDR1 SGHRS, CDR2 YFSETQ. This CDR3 has 14 residues. V was pared by 3 bases and J by 1 base, with 10 bases between. The CDR3 DNA reads as TGCGCCAGCAGCTGGGGCTCTTCGAACACTGAAGCTTTCTTT. This encodes CASSWGSSNTEAFF.

This chain connects TRBV28 to TRBJ2-1; 10 nucleotides agree with TRBD1. The V segment lost 6 bases and the J segment 2 bases; nucleotides outside the gene matches: 1. The CDR3 has 14 amino acids. Germline CDR1 is MDHEN and CDR2 is SYDVKM. The CDR3 protein is CASRGTGAYNEQFF. The CDR3 nucleotides read TGTGCCAGCAGGGGGACAGGGGCCTACAATGAGCAGTTCTTC.